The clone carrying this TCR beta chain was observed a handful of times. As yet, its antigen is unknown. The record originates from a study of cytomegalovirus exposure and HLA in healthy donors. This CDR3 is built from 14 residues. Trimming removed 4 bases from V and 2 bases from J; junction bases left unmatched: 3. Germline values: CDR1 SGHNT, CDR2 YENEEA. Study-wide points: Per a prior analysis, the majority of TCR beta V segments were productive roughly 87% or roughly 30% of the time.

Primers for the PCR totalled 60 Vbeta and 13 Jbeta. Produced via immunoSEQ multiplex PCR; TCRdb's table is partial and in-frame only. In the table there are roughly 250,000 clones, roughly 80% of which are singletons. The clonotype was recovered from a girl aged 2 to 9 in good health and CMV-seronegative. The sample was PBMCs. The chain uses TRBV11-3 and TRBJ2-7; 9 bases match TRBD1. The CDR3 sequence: CASSSGTGPYEQYF. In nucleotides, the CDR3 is TGTGCCAGCAGCTCCGGGACAGGGCCCTACGAGCAGTACTTC.